One sample yielded the 4 T cell receptor beta chains listed below, sequenced in a study of blood T cell repertoires in COVID-19. TCRdb's table, derived via immunoSEQ multiplex PCR, lists solely in-frame clones and lacks some. The sample lists approximately 260,000 clones, around four fifths occurring once. Sequenced: peripheral blood. These TCRs come from a woman in her sixties or seventies with active or convalescent COVID-19.

The chain carries TRBV7-2 and TRBJ1-6; D might be TRBD1 (5 bases). This CDR3 comprises 15 residues. Trimming took off 1 base at V and 10 bases at J, with 14 bases between the two ends. Germline assignment: CDR1 SGHTA and CDR2 FQGNSA. The CDR3 spells CASSLERGAGSPLHF. CDR3 DNA: TGTGCCAGCAGCTTAGAAAGGGGCGCGGGATCACCCCTCCACTTT. Full variable domain (outside the CDR3, taken from reference TRBV7-2 and TRBJ1-6): GAGVSQSPSNKVTEKGKDVELRCDPISGHTALYWYRQSLGQGLEFLIYFQGNSAPDKSGLPSDRFSAERTGGSVSTLTIQRTQQEDSAVYLCASSLERGAGSPLHFGNGTRLTVT.

CDR3 bases: TGTGCCAGCAGCCCCGGCAGGGAGGGTCAGCCCCAGCATTTT. The encoded protein is CASSPGREGQPQHF. V gene TRBV6-2 or TRBV6-3 combines with J gene TRBJ1-5, with a tentative D call TRBD1 (5 bases). Germline values: CDR1 MNHEY, CDR2 SVGEGT. CDR3 length: 14 amino acids. Deletions cut 6 bases from V and 6 bases from J, with 15 bases between.

The chain has TRBV3-1 (or the pseudogene TRBV3-2) and TRBJ1-2; a weak D match, TRBD1 (6 bases). Trimming pared 3 bases from V and 2 bases from J, leaving 13 bases between. CDR1 and CDR2 (germline): LGHDT, YNNKEL (reference sequence). This CDR3 is built from 15 residues. CDR3 amino acids: CASSHWVRGNYGYTF. The CDR3 bases are TGTGCCAGCAGCCACTGGGTCAGGGGAAACTATGGCTACACCTTC.

V and J are TRBV7-9 and TRBJ2-1, with D uncertain. Trimming removed 3 bases from V and 8 bases from J, with 11 bases in between. Looked up from germline, CDR1 is SEHNR and CDR2 is FQNEAQ (reference sequence). This CDR3 is built from 13 residues. CDR3 bases: TGTGCCAGCAGCTTTGGAGCGCCAGATGAGCAGTTCTTC. Protein sequence: CASSFGAPDEQFF.